This TCR beta chain is drawn from a study of monozygotic twins with inflammatory bowel disease (dated by TCRdb to about 2019). Broadly, across the study: The full study comprised 28 monozygotic twin pairs: nine German pairs (four IBD-concordant, five IBD-discordant) and 19 IBD-discordant Danish pairs. Within discordant pairs, disease-associated traits were sought mainly by comparing IBD patients with their genetically identical healthy co-twins. Each individual had, on average, about 151 000 unique TCRalpha sequences and 181 000 unique TCRbeta sequences available for analysis.

Here is what the overall study found, with its caveats: Measured by the inverse Simpson index, TCRbeta repertoire diversity was lower in IBD patients than in their healthy co-twins. Different T cell subtypes could not be distinguished in the analysis. Because patients were on differing immunosuppressive treatments, the repertoires may have picked up extra background noise and inter-individual variability. Compared with healthy twins, IBD patients shared fewer clonotypes with other individuals, and the difference was most pronounced in patients with signs of disease activity. No difference in repertoire similarity was observed between concordant and discordant twins, possibly owing to limited statistical power. The results gave no support for a single strong signal or clonotype linked to IBD.

About this clonotype: The specificity of this receptor is unknown.

Libraries came from 5' RACE. The input for every TCR library was around 4,000 ng of total RNA. cDNA was synthesized with SMARTScribe reverse transcriptase in eight separate reactions per sample. During cDNA synthesis, unique molecular identifiers containing a 6-nucleotide sample barcode were introduced by template switching. Two nested PCRs of roughly 15 and 9 cycles amplified the TCRalpha and TCRbeta cDNA, and bead purification followed each PCR. Before amplification, cDNA was treated with uracil DNA-glycosylase and purified using the QIAquick PCR purification kit. The second PCR added Illumina TruSeq-compatible adapters along with sample-specific barcodes. TapeStation and Qubit were used to check library quality and concentration, and roughly 4.6 ng of each library was pooled. Sequencing of pooled libraries was carried out on an Illumina HiSeq2500 single-index Rapid Run using 2 x 100 bp reads and custom sequencing primers. The paper's processing steps were these. UMI-based consensus assembly with MiGEC version 1.2.6 was used to correct PCR and sequencing errors. MiXCR version 2.1.1 was used for V(D)J alignment, clonotype assembly and CDR3 extraction. To normalise gene usage, clonotype sharing and MAIT/NKT TCR abundance, the top 1000, 10 000 and 20 000 clonotypes in each sample were analysed. After downsampling to 27 000 UMIs, diversity was calculated as the inverse Simpson index using the vegan R package. Paired Mann-Whitney U tests were applied to discordant twin pairs, with Benjamini-Hochberg correction for multiple testing. TCRdb reprocessed the reads; each CDR3 protein sequence makes one entry, and DNA is unavailable. These V and J calls originate from TCRdb's pipeline instead of the authors' own analysis. This sample's table contains over 150,000 distinct CDR3 sequences. The ten most abundant clones make up 2.4% of the sample.

The CDR3 has 15 amino acids, counting the end cysteine and phenylalanine. No nucleotide data were recorded. CDR1 and CDR2 (SGHAT, FQDESV) derive from the germline V gene (reference sequence). From each donor, a roughly 2.7 ml peripheral blood sample was collected into PAXgene tubes and kept at -80 degrees C. Total RNA was isolated from whole blood with the PAXgene blood miRNA kit on an automated QIAcube, without T cell sorting. Peripheral blood from monozygotic twin pairs, either concordant or discordant for inflammatory bowel disease, underwent deep TCRalpha and TCRbeta repertoire profiling that used unique molecular barcoding. Smoking habits were recorded for all twin pairs, with individuals classified as current, former or never smokers.

This clonotype was sampled from a human donor with ulcerative colitis or Crohn's disease, or a healthy co-twin of an affected twin (not recorded which). Sequencing used blood. The sequence links TRBV11-1 to TRBJ2-1; TCRdb designates TRBD1, a call that cannot be tested without DNA. The CDR3 sequence is CASSLGRASYNEQFF.